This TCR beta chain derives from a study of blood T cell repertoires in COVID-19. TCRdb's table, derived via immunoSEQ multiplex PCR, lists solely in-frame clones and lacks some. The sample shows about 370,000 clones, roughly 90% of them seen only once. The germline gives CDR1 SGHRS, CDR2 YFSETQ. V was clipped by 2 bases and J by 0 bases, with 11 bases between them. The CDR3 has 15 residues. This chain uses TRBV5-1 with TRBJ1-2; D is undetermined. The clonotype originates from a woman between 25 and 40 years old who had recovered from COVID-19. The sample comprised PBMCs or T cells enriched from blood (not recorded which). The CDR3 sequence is CASSFIGVPNYGYTF. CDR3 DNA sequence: TGCGCCAGCAGCTTTATCGGGGTTCCTAACTATGGCTACACCTTC.